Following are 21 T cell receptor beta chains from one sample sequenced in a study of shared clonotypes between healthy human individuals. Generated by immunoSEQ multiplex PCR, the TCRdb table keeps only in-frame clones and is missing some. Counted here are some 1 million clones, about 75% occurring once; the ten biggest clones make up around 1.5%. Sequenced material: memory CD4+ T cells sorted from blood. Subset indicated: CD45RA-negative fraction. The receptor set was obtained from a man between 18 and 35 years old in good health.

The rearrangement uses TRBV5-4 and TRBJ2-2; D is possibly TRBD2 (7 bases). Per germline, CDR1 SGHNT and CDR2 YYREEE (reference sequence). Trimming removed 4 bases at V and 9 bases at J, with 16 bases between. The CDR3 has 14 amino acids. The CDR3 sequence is CASSPTGGGRELFF. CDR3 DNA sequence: TGTGCCAGCAGCCCGACGGGGGGCGGTCGGGAGCTGTTTTTT. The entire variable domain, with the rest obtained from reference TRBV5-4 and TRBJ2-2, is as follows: ETGVTQSPTHLIKTRGQQVTLRCSSQSGHNTVSWYQQALGQGPQFIFQYYREEENGRGNFPPRFSGLQFPNYSSELNVNALELDDSALYLCASSPTGGGRELFFGEGSRLTVL.

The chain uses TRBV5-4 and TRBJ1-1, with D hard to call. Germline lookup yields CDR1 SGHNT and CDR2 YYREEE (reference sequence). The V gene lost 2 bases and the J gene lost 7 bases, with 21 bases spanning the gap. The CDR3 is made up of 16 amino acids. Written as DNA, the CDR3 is TGTGCCAGCAGCTTCGACGGAGTGTCGGGCAAGGGTGAAGCTTTCTTT. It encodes CASSFDGVSGKGEAFF.

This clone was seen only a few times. CDR3 DNA sequence: TGCGCCAGCAGTGAGTCGTATGAGGCTGAAGCTTTCTTT. This gives the protein CASSESYEAEAFF. This sequence joins TRBV10-1 and TRBJ1-1; no clear D. The CDR3 is 13 residues long. The germline V gene encodes CDR1 WNHNN and CDR2 SYGVQD (reference sequence). V lost 0 bases and J lost 6, with 8 bases in between.

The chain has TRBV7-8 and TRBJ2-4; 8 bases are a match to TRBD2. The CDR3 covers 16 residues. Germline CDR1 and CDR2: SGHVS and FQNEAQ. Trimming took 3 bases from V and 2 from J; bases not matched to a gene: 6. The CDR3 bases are TGTGCCAGCAGCTTGATGGCGGGAGGAACCAAAAACATTCAGTACTTC. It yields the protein CASSLMAGGTKNIQYF.

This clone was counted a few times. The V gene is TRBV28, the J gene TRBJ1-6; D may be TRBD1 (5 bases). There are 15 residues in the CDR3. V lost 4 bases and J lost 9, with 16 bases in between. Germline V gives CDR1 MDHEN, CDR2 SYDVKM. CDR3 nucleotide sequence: TGTGCCAGCAGTTCGCCCGAGGCACAGGTTTCACCCCTCCACTTT. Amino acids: CASSSPEAQVSPLHF.

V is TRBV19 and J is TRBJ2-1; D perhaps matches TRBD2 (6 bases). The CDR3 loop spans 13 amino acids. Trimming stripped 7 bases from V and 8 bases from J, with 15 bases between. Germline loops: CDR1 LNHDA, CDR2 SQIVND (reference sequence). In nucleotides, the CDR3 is TGTGCCAGTAATCGGCGGGAAGGCGATGAGCAGTTCTTC. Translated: CASNRREGDEQFF.

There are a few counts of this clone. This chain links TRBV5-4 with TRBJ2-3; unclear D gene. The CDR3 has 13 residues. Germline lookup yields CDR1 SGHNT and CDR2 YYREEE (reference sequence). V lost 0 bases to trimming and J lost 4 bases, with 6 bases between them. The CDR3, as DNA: TGTGCCAGCAGCTTGGGGGGATCAGATACGCAGTATTTT. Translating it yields CASSLGGSDTQYF. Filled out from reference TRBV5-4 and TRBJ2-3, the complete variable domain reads ETGVTQSPTHLIKTRGQQVTLRCSSQSGHNTVSWYQQALGQGPQFIFQYYREEENGRGNFPPRFSGLQFPNYSSELNVNALELDDSALYLCASSLGGSDTQYFGPGTRLTVL.

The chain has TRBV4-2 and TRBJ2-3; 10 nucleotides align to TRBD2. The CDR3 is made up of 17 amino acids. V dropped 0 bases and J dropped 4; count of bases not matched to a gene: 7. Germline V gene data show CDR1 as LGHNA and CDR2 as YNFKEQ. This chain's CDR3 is CASSQDSSGGFSDTQYF. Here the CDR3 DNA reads TGTGCCAGCAGCCAAGATAGTAGCGGGGGGTTTTCAGATACGCAGTATTTT.

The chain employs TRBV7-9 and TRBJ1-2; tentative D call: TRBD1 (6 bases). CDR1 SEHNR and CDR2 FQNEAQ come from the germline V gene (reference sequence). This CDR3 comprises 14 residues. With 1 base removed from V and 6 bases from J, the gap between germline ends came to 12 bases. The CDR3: CASSLGGGSDGYTF. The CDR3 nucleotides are TGTGCCAGCAGCTTAGGAGGGGGGTCTGATGGCTACACCTTC.

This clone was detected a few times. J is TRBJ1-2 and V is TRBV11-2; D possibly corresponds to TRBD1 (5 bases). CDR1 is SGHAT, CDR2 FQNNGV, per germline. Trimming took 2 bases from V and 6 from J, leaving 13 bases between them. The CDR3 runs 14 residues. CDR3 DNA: TGTGCCAGCAGCTTAAGTCCGGGACTAGATGGCTACACCTTC. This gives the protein CASSLSPGLDGYTF.

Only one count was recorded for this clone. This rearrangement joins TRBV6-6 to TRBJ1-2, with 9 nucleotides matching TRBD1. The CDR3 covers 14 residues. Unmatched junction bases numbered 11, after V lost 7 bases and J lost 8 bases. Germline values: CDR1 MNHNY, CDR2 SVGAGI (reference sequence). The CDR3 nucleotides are TGTGCCAGCACTGGACAGGGGCCGGGTTACGGCTACACCTTC. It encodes CASTGQGPGYGYTF.

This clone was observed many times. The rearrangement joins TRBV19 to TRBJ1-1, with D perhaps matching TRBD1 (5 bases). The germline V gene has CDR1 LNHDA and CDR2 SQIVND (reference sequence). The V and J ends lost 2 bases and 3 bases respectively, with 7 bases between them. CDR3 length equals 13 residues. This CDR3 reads CASSIKGYTEAFF. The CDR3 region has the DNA TGTGCCAGTAGTATAAAGGGGTACACTGAAGCTTTCTTT.

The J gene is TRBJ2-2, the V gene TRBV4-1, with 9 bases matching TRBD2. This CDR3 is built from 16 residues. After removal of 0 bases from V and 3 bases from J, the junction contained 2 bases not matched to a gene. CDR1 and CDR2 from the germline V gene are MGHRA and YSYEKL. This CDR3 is CASSQDSGGHTGELFF. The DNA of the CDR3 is TGCGCCAGCAGCCAAGATAGCGGGGGTCACACCGGGGAGCTGTTTTTT.

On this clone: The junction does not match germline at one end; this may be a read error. The DNA for the CDR3 is TGTGCCATCAGTGGGACAAATATGAACACTGAAGCTTTCTTT. Translation: CAISGTNMNTEAFF. J is TRBJ1-1 and V is TRBV6-5, with D maybe TRBD1 (6 bases). The CDR3 has 14 residues. Germline V gene sequence: CDR1 MNHEY, CDR2 SVGAGI.

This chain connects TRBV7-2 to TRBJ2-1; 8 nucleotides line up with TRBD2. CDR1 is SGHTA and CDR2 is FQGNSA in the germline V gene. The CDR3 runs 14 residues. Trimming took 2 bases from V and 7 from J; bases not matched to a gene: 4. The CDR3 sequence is CASSLLAGLNEQFF. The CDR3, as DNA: TGTGCCAGCAGCTTATTAGCGGGGTTAAATGAGCAGTTCTTC.

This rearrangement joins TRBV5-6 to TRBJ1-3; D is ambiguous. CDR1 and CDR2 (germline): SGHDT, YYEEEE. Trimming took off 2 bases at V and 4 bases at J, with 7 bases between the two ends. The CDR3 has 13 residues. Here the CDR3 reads CASSFPAGNTIYF. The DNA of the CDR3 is TGTGCCAGCAGCTTCCCGGCCGGAAACACCATATATTTT. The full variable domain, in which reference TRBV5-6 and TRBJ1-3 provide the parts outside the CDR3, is DAGVTQSPTHLIKTRGQQVTLRCSPKSGHDTVSWYQQALGQGPQFIFQYYEEEERQRGNFPDRFSGHQFPNYSSELNVNALLLGDSALYLCASSFPAGNTIYFGEGSWLTVV.

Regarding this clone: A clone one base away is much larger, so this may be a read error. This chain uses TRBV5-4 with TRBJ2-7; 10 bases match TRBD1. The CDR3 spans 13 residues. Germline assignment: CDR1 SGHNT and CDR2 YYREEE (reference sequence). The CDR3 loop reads CAGRRQGAFEQYF. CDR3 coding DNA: TGTGCCGGCAGGAGACAGGGGGCTTTCGAGCAGTACTTC.

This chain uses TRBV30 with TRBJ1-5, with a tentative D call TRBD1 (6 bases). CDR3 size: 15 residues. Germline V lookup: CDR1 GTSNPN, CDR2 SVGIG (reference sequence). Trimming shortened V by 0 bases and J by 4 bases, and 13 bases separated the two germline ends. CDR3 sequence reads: CAWSVGTKLNQPQHF. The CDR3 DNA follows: TGTGCCTGGAGTGTCGGGACAAAACTTAATCAGCCCCAGCATTTT.

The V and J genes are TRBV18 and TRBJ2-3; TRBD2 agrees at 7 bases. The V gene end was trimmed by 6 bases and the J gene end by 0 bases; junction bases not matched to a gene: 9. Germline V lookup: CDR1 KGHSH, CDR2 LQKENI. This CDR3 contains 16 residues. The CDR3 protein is CASSRTRAPSTDTQYF. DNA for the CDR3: TGTGCCAGCTCCCGGACTAGGGCCCCTAGCACAGATACGCAGTATTTT.

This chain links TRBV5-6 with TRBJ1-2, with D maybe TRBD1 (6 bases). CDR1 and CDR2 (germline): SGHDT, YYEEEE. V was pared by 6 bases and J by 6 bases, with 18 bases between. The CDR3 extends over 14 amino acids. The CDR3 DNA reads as TGTGCCAGCACCCGAAAAGGGGGAGCCAATGGCTACACCTTC. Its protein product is CASTRKGGANGYTF.

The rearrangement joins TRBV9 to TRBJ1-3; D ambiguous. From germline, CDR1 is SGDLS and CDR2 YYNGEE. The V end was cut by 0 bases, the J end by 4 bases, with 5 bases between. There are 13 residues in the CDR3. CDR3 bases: TGTGCCAGCAGCGTAGGTCGGGGAAACACCATATATTTT. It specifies CASSVGRGNTIYF.